Sequencing of this T cell receptor beta chain was carried out in a study of T cell repertoires in cytomegalovirus infection. Whole-study context: Used in the study were CMV epitopes, some recently identified and HLA-C-restricted, others well-studied and HLA-B-restricted. In public TCR beta signatures, there were indications of both CMV infection and matching HLA type.

General study findings and limits: Identification of carriers of CMV plus the relevant HLA was achieved through cumulative public TCR beta family frequency. Predominance within the ex vivo response was attributable to HLA-C-restricted CMV-specific TCR beta clonotypes.

This clonotype was observed a handful of times. Its antigen is as yet unknown. Trimming took 2 bases from V and 6 from J, leaving 12 bases between them. CDR1 and CDR2 (germline): SEHNR, FQNEAQ (reference sequence). This CDR3 is built from 14 residues. TCRdb re-analysed the reads in MiXCR, keeping a single row per CDR3 protein. The sample carries about 500,000 distinct CDR3 sequences, 33% recorded once. Sequenced here: cultured PBMCs, sampled from culture after CMV antigen stimulation. This receptor was identified in a human donor in good health (CMV status not recorded). Some clones in this sample may be carry-over from other donors' samples. The gene calls are TRBV7-9 and TRBJ2-3; perhaps TRBD2 as D (5 bases). The CDR3 is CASSLSGGGDTQYF. The CDR3 DNA sequence: TGTGCCAGCAGCTTATCAGGAGGTGGGGATACGCAGTATTTT.